This entry is about one T cell receptor beta chain. This specimen belongs to a study of blood T cell repertoires in COVID-19. Study background: Collection of acute and convalescent COVID-19 samples took place in the United States, Italy and Spain.

The authors' processing: Amplification of reference gene primers was used by the study to estimate nucleated cell counts. Assay used: immunoSEQ multiplex PCR; TCRdb lists only in-frame clones, some missing. V, J and clone size are those of that table, while D and trimming were read from the DNA. The sample has 95,000 to 130,000 clones; roughly four fifths are singletons. Looked up from germline, CDR1 is LGHDT and CDR2 is YNNKEL (reference sequence). The CDR3 spans 15 residues. Trimming removed 0 bases from V and 4 bases from J, with 13 bases in between. The sample consisted of peripheral blood. V is TRBV3-1 (or the pseudogene TRBV3-2) and J is TRBJ2-7; D possibly corresponds to TRBD1 (6 bases). This clonotype was obtained from a man in his 70s with active or convalescent COVID-19. Written as DNA, the CDR3 is TGTGCCAGCAGCCAAGAGACAGGACCATTTTACGAGCAGTACTTC. This encodes CASSQETGPFYEQYF.